This paragraph covers one TCR beta chain sequence. The data stem from a study of shared clonotypes between healthy human individuals. Profiled with immunoSEQ multiplex PCR; TCRdb holds only in-frame clones, not every one. The sample yields some 900,000 clones, 70% to 85% seen once. Looked up from germline, CDR1 is SNHLY and CDR2 is FYNNEI. This CDR3 contains 15 residues. With V trimmed by 5 bases and J by 5 bases, 6 bases remained unmatched. The sequenced material came from memory CD4+ T cells sorted from blood. Indicated subset: CD45RA-negative fraction. The sequence derives from a man aged 18 to 29 in good health. V and J are TRBV2 and TRBJ2-3, with 11 nucleotides matching TRBD2. The chain's CDR3 is CASSPLAGGGDTQYF. The CDR3 bases are TGTGCCAGCAGTCCCCTAGCGGGGGGTGGAGATACGCAGTATTTT.